Given below is one TCR beta chain in context. Antigen: not known. Amplification of the TCR beta CDR3 regions used RNA transcripts (as template). The workflow started with a first-round RT-PCR run with HTBI primers and then moved on to a second-round multiplex PCR. Each CDR3 protein gets one entry after TCRdb re-called the multiplex PCR reads with MiXCR. The sample has about 200,000 distinct CDR3 sequences, roughly 27% seen once. V was shortened by 4 bases and J by 7 bases, with 14 bases between the two germline ends. Germline CDR1 and CDR2: SGHDT and YYEEEE. The CDR3 length is 13 residues. Exclusion criteria comprised other autoimmune diseases, uncontrolled infections, pregnancy or lactation in patients. The record originates from a study of Graves' ophthalmopathy and Graves' hyperthyroidism. Study results and caveats: Blood shared most expanded thyroid clonotypes above 0.001 frequency.

This TCR derives from a man aged 50-60 years with Graves' ophthalmopathy. The sequencing input was peripheral blood. V and J are TRBV5-6 and TRBJ1-2; D is unclear. The CDR3 sequence: CASSPIRLGGYTF. The DNA of the CDR3 is TGTGCCAGCAGCCCAATACGTCTGGGTGGCTACACCTTC.